This TCR beta chain was sequenced in a study of blood T cell repertoires in COVID-19. Study summary: Spain, Italy and the United States supplied samples that represented acute and convalescent COVID-19. T cells, B-cell-depleted T cells, or PBMCs supplied cDNA or gDNA.

Original processing methods: Amplification of reference gene primers provided the estimated nucleated cell counts. The protocol was immunoSEQ multiplex PCR, while the TCRdb copy is restricted to in-frame clones and leaves out a portion. V and J calls and clone size are those listed in that table; D and trimming were worked out from the DNA. This table holds some 67,000 clones, roughly 89% found once. Germline V gives CDR1 ENHRY, CDR2 SYGVKD. CDR3 length: 13 amino acids. V was pared by 6 bases and J by 3 bases, with 3 bases of the junction left unmatched. The source is a woman over 75 with acute or convalescent COVID-19. The chain carries TRBV10-3 and TRBJ1-1, with TRBD1 identical over 8 bases. The specimen was peripheral blood. CDR3 DNA: TGTGCCATCAGGGTACAGGGGGACACTGAAGCTTTCTTT. It specifies CAIRVQGDTEAFF.